This paragraph reports one T cell receptor (beta chain). This entry belongs to a study of blood T cell repertoires in COVID-19. Across the whole study: Sites across the United States, Italy and Spain contributed samples from acute and convalescent COVID-19. Sources were T cells, B-cell-depleted T cells, or PBMCs; the material itself was cDNA or gDNA.

In the source study's methods: Estimation of nucleated cell counts was performed using reference gene primer amplification. The table came from immunoSEQ multiplex PCR; TCRdb's copy has only in-frame clones and leaves some out. The V and J calls and the clone size are those of that table, but D and trimming were determined from the DNA. Among just under 55,000 clones listed, 90% were seen once. The CDR3 consists of 13 residues. Germline V gives CDR1 LNHDA, CDR2 SQIVND (reference sequence). V lost 7 bases and J 6 bases, leaving 12 bases between the germline ends. The origin of this receptor is a man aged 50-59 years with acute or convalescent COVID-19. The sequenced sample consisted of peripheral blood. This chain joins TRBV19 and TRBJ2-2; D remains unclear. For the CDR3, the DNA is TGTGCCAGTAACCAGATGGCGGCCGGGGAGCTGTTTTTT. Translated, it gives CASNQMAAGELFF.